These 8 T cell receptor beta chains were all obtained from the same sample, sequenced in a study of identical twins. TCRdb fed the 5' RACE reads into MiXCR, producing one record per CDR3 protein. The sample yields more than 200,000 distinct CDR3 sequences, around 10% seen once. The sequencing sample was made of memory (CD45RO+) T cells sorted from blood. The receptors shown here come from a young woman in good health.

The chain recombines TRBV5-1 with TRBJ1-1, with a tentative D call TRBD1 (6 bases). Germline V gives CDR1 SGHRS, CDR2 YFSETQ. Trimming pared 0 bases from V and 10 bases from J, leaving 19 bases between. The CDR3 contains 15 residues. The CDR3 loop is CASSLATGPLVPAFF. In nucleotides, the CDR3 is TGCGCCAGCAGCTTGGCGACAGGTCCCCTAGTGCCAGCTTTCTTT.

V is TRBV20-1 and J is TRBJ2-7; 9 bases agree with TRBD1. Germline CDR1 and CDR2: DFQATT and SNEGSKA (reference sequence). The CDR3 runs 15 residues. The V gene end was trimmed by 0 bases and the J gene end by 2 bases; junction bases not matched to a gene: 5. The DNA for the CDR3 is TGCAGTGCTAGAGATCCTAGGACAGGGGCCTACGAGCAGTACTTC. Its translation is CSARDPRTGAYEQYF.

This clonotype was observed a handful of times. The chain recombines TRBV27 with TRBJ1-6; no reliable D call. The CDR3 runs 14 residues. Per the germline V gene, CDR1 is MNHEY and CDR2 is SMNVEV (reference sequence). Trimming cost V 2 bases and J 6 bases, with 8 bases left between them. The CDR3 spells CASSLRRSNSPLHF. The CDR3 DNA reads TGTGCCAGCAGTTTAAGGAGGTCTAATTCACCCCTCCACTTT.

The table lists this clonotype with a few counts. The CDR3 sequence: CASSPLRAYEQYF. CDR3 DNA: TGTGCCAGCAGCCCCCTAAGGGCCTACGAGCAGTACTTC. This sequence joins TRBV28 and TRBJ2-7; D is uncertain. The CDR3 loop spans 13 amino acids. CDR1 and CDR2 (germline): MDHEN, SYDVKM. Trimming pared 6 bases from V and 2 bases from J, leaving 11 bases between.

In this sample, this clonotype turned up many times. CDR3 sequence: CASSLEVSGANEQFF. In DNA, the CDR3 is TGCGCCAGCAGCTTGGAAGTTAGCGGGGCCAATGAGCAGTTCTTC. The chain employs TRBV5-1 and TRBJ2-1, with 8 positions matching TRBD2. Germline CDR1 reads SGHRS; CDR2 reads YFSETQ. The junction had 5 bases not matched to a gene; V was cut back by 0 bases and J by 6 bases. The CDR3 length is 15 residues. Full variable domain (remainder filled in from reference TRBV5-1 and TRBJ2-1): KAGVTQTPRYLIKTRGQQVTLSCSPISGHRSVSWYQQTPGQGLQFLFEYFSETQRNKGNFPGRFSGRQFSNSRSEMNVSTLELGDSALYLCASSLEVSGANEQFFGPGTRLTVL.

This clonotype occurred many times. The rearrangement uses TRBV20-1 and TRBJ1-1, with 8 bases matching TRBD1. Germline V lookup: CDR1 DFQATT, CDR2 SNEGSKA (reference sequence). There are 14 residues in the CDR3. V lost 3 bases, J lost 5 bases, and 8 bases stayed unmatched. CDR3 bases: TGCAGTGCTAGTAGGACAGGGAGACGGACTGAAGCTTTCTTT. It codes for CSASRTGRRTEAFF.

This clonotype was seen a handful of times. The V gene is TRBV5-5, the J gene TRBJ1-2; the D is unclear. The CDR3 is made up of 14 amino acids. Germline V gene sequence: CDR1 SGHKS, CDR2 YYEKEE (reference sequence). Trimming took off 2 bases at V and 4 bases at J, with 12 bases between the two ends. For the CDR3, the DNA is TGTGCCAGCAGCTTAGAGGGAGAGGGCTATGGCTACACCTTC. This encodes CASSLEGEGYGYTF. The full variable domain, in which reference TRBV5-5 and TRBJ1-2 provide the parts outside the CDR3, is DAGVTQSPTHLIKTRGQQVTLRCSPISGHKSVSWYQQVLGQGPQFIFQYYEKEERGRGNFPDRFSARQFPNYSSELNVNALLLGDSALYLCASSLEGEGYGYTFGSGTRLTVV.

This chain connects TRBV20-1 to TRBJ2-3, with D unresolved. The length of the CDR3 is 13 residues. Trimming took 0 bases from V and 7 from J, leaving 11 bases between them. CDR1 is DFQATT, CDR2 SNEGSKA, per germline (reference sequence). The CDR3 loop reads CSARDLLSNTQYF. The CDR3 nucleotides are TGCAGTGCTAGAGATCTACTTTCGAATACGCAGTATTTT.